This TCR beta chain stems from a study of cytomegalovirus exposure and HLA in healthy donors. Study results and caveats: In a later analysis, at a false discovery rate of 0.05, 17,000 or so TCR beta sequences matched HLA alleles.

Researchers ran the PCR with 60 Vbeta and 13 Jbeta primers. Data came from immunoSEQ multiplex PCR; TCRdb stores just in-frame clones and leaves some out. The sample lists about 100,000 clones, around 73% occurring once. This clone was counted only a few times. Its antigen is currently unknown. The CDR3 is 15 residues long. V lost 3 bases, J lost 6 bases, and 8 bases stayed unmatched. The germline V gene has CDR1 MNHEY and CDR2 SMNVEV (reference sequence). Sequenced input: PBMCs. The source of this sequence is a man aged 30 to 39 in good health and CMV-seronegative. This chain uses TRBV27 with TRBJ1-5; 7 bases match TRBD1. The CDR3 DNA reads as TGTGCCAGCAGTTTCGCCAGGGGGTTTCGTCAGCCCCAGCATTTT. Its translation is CASSFARGFRQPQHF.